These 28 T cell receptor beta chains came from one sample sequenced in a study of human T cells and chemical hapten exposure. One entry per CDR3 protein, called by TCRdb with MiXCR from the RACE reads. In the table there are more than 70,000 distinct CDR3 sequences, about 8.6% of which are singletons. The time point was: healthy volunteer bleed at 2 weeks. From whole blood left unfractionated, total RNA was extracted. The sample comprised whole blood. These receptors all come from a female donor in good health. Some clones in this sample may be carry-over from other donors' samples.

The V and J genes are TRBV5-1 and TRBJ2-1; no reliable D call. With 0 bases removed from V and 8 bases from J, the gap between germline ends came to 3 bases. In germline, CDR1 is SGHRS, CDR2 YFSETQ. This CDR3 region has 11 residues. CDR3 nucleotide sequence: TGCGCCAGCAGCTTGGATTATGAGCAGTTCTTC. As protein: CASSLDYEQFF. The variable domain in full, with the rest retrieved from reference TRBV5-1 and TRBJ2-1, is KAGVTQTPRYLIKTRGQQVTLSCSPISGHRSVSWYQQTPGQGLQFLFEYFSETQRNKGNFPGRFSGRQFSNSRSEMNVSTLELGDSALYLCASSLDYEQFFGPGTRLTVL.

This clonotype occurred many times. The V gene is TRBV11-2, the J gene TRBJ2-3; TRBD2 might be the D (6 bases). Germline values: CDR1 SGHAT, CDR2 FQNNGV. Trimming removed 6 bases at V and 5 bases at J, with 15 bases between. This CDR3 is built from 14 residues. The CDR3 coding sequence is TGTGCCAGCAGTAGCGGTTTCGTAGGAGATACGCAGTATTTT. Its protein is CASSSGFVGDTQYF.

V is TRBV11-2 and J is TRBJ2-1, with D possibly TRBD2 on 5 matching bases. Germline V gene data show CDR1 as SGHAT and CDR2 as FQNNGV. The CDR3 is made up of 18 amino acids. V shed 1 base and J shed 4 bases, with 20 bases lying between them. The CDR3 bases are TGTGCCAGCAGCTTAGTAGACGTGTGGAGGAGAATTTACAATGAGCAGTTCTTC. This sequence encodes CASSLVDVWRRIYNEQFF.

This clonotype has just a few counts. At one boundary the junction diverges from the germline segment, which might be a read error. The genes are TRBV4-3 and TRBJ2-7, with 10 nucleotides matching TRBD1. This CDR3 region has 15 residues. The V gene's germline CDR1 is LGHNA and CDR2 YSLEER. The CDR3 bases are TGTGCCAGCAGCCAAGATAAGGACAGGGGGTACGAGCAGTACTTC. This sequence encodes CASSQDKDRGYEQYF.

At least ten counts were recorded for this clonotype. The chain joins TRBV12-5 to TRBJ2-4; D not resolved. The V and J ends lost 7 bases and 0 bases respectively, with 10 bases between them. Germline V gene sequence: CDR1 LGHNT, CDR2 FRNRAP. The CDR3 is 14 residues long. The DNA for the CDR3 is TGTGCTAGTGCCCAAACACTAGCCAAAAACATTCAGTACTTC. Amino acid sequence: CASAQTLAKNIQYF.

This clonotype was seen at least ten times. The J gene is TRBJ2-6, the V gene TRBV2; D may be TRBD1 (5 bases). Germline V gives CDR1 SNHLY, CDR2 FYNNEI. V was shortened by 6 bases and J by 16 bases, with 16 bases between the two germline ends. This CDR3 has 12 amino acids. CDR3 residues: CASRLVQGELTF. The CDR3 bases are TGTGCCAGCAGATTGGTGCAAGGGGAACTGACTTTC.

The V and J genes are TRBV7-2 and TRBJ2-2, with 14 bases that match TRBD2. V lost 4 bases to trimming and J lost 5 bases; unmatched junction nucleotides: 6. In germline, CDR1 is SGHTA, CDR2 FQGNSA. The CDR3 covers 17 residues. The CDR3 DNA sequence: TGTGCCAGCAGCTCGGGACTAGCGGGAGTGCGGACCGGGGAGCTGTTTTTT. Its translation is CASSSGLAGVRTGELFF.

J is TRBJ2-7 and V is TRBV29-1; tentatively, D is TRBD2 (7 bases). Germline values: CDR1 SQVTM, CDR2 ANQGSEA. This CDR3 is built from 14 residues. V lost 3 bases and J lost 6, with 18 bases in between. The CDR3 sequence is CSVDVGGQMSEQYF. The CDR3, as DNA: TGCAGCGTTGATGTCGGGGGGCAGATGAGCGAGCAGTACTTC.

A word on this clonotype: Because the CDR3's place on the DNA is in doubt, the DNA is left out and the CDR3 is given as listed by TCRdb. The V call is TRBV20-1, the J call TRBJ1-5; the table gives TRBD1 as D, unverified against the DNA. From germline, CDR1 is DFQATT and CDR2 SNEGSKA (reference sequence). The CDR3 extends over 18 residues, inclusive of both ends. CDR3 in amino acids: CSARGQHYSSSGNQPQHF.

This clonotype was recorded many times. CDR3 DNA sequence: TGCGCCAGCAGCTTGCAACAGGGCGGCATGAACACTGAAGCTTTCTTT. Translating it yields CASSLQQGGMNTEAFF. The V call is TRBV5-1, the J call TRBJ1-1; tentative D call: TRBD1 (6 bases). CDR1 SGHRS and CDR2 YFSETQ come from the germline V gene. This CDR3 is built from 16 residues. V was trimmed by 1 base and J by 0 bases, leaving 13 bases between them.

CDR3 in DNA: TGTGCCAGCAGCCGGTCACCCGGGACTGGCTACACCTTC. Translation: CASSRSPGTGYTF. The V gene is TRBV28, the J gene TRBJ1-2; a weak D match, TRBD1 (5 bases). The CDR3 is 13 residues long. Germline V gene sequence: CDR1 MDHEN, CDR2 SYDVKM. Trimming shortened V by 6 bases and J by 7 bases, and 15 bases separated the two germline ends.

This clonotype was picked up many times. The chain has TRBV28 and TRBJ2-2; 8 positions match TRBD1. Germline loops: CDR1 MDHEN, CDR2 SYDVKM. This CDR3 comprises 15 residues. V lost 3 bases and J lost 0; bases outside the gene matches: 0. CDR3 protein: CASSLTGANTGELFF. CDR3 nucleotide sequence: TGTGCCAGCAGTTTGACAGGGGCGAACACCGGGGAGCTGTTTTTT.

The table lists this clonotype with a few counts. The V call is TRBV10-3, the J call TRBJ1-2; perhaps TRBD1 as D (6 bases). Germline-derived CDR1 and CDR2 are ENHRY and SYGVKD. The V end lost 10 bases, the J end lost 4 bases, and 16 bases lay between the germline ends. This CDR3 is 13 amino acids long. Here the CDR3 reads CATRGADRYGYTF. CDR3 DNA: TGTGCCACCCGGGGGGCCGACCGCTATGGCTACACCTTC.

Comments on this clonotype: One end of the junction fails to match germline, which may point to a read error. The V call is TRBV6-5, the J call TRBJ1-5; D remains unclear. This CDR3 comprises 15 residues. Germline V gene sequence: CDR1 MNHEY, CDR2 SVGAGI. CDR3 bases: TGTGCCAGCAGTTACTCGGAGGAGGGCAATCAGCCCCAGAATTTT. Amino acid sequence: CASSYSEEGNQPQNF.

The sample holds many counts of this clonotype. The gene calls are TRBV7-9 and TRBJ2-3, with TRBD2 identical over 9 bases. CDR1 is SEHNR, CDR2 FQNEAQ, per germline (reference sequence). Trimming removed 8 bases from V and 7 bases from J; junction bases left unmatched: 7. The CDR3 runs 13 residues. The CDR3 nucleotides read TGTGCCAGCGGCGGGAGGGCCGAGTATACGCAGTATTTT. Translation: CASGGRAEYTQYF.

This clonotype was found a few times. This chain uses TRBV12-3 or TRBV12-4 with TRBJ2-5; D assignment may be TRBD1 or TRBD2 (6 bases each). V lost 4 bases to trimming and J lost 5 bases, with 17 bases between them. The CDR3 loop spans 15 amino acids. The CDR3 region is CASSSYLTGRETQYF. In nucleotides, the CDR3 is TGTGCCAGCAGTTCCTACCTCACAGGGAGGGAGACCCAGTACTTC.

This clonotype came up a few times. This sequence joins TRBV2 and TRBJ2-1, with 8 bases identical to TRBD2. Germline CDR1 SNHLY, CDR2 FYNNEI. V was pared by 8 bases and J by 6 bases, with 15 bases of the junction left unmatched. The CDR3 is made up of 16 amino acids. The CDR3: CASLRSGGRWINEQFF. The CDR3 nucleotides read TGTGCCAGCCTGCGATCGGGGGGGAGATGGATCAATGAGCAGTTCTTC.

This clonotype was counted between two and nine times. This chain joins TRBV14 and TRBJ1-1, with a weak D call TRBD1 (5 bases). The V and J ends lost 6 bases and 4 bases respectively, with 12 bases between them. CDR1 and CDR2 from the germline V gene are SGHDN and FVKESK. The CDR3 covers 13 residues. In DNA form, the CDR3 reads TGTGCCAGCAGGGTGGGGGTGCGCACTGAAGCTTTCTTT. Amino acids: CASRVGVRTEAFF. Drawing the rest from reference TRBV14 and TRBJ1-1, the complete variable domain is EAGVTQFPSHSVIEKGQTVTLRCDPISGHDNLYWYRRVMGKEIKFLLHFVKESKQDESGMPNNRFLAERTGGTYSTLKVQPAELEDSGVYFCASRVGVRTEAFFGQGTRLTVV.

This clonotype was seen more than once but under ten times. The chain combines TRBV7-9 with TRBJ2-2, with TRBD1 identical over 8 bases. The junction had 7 bases not matched to a gene; V was cut back by 10 bases and J by 3 bases. The CDR3 loop spans 14 amino acids. The germline V gene encodes CDR1 SEHNR and CDR2 FQNEAQ (reference sequence). CDR3 amino acids: CATSGQGDTGELFF. The CDR3 region has the DNA TGTGCCACCAGTGGACAGGGCGACACCGGGGAGCTGTTTTTT.

There are a few counts of this clonotype. V and J are TRBV20-1 and TRBJ2-7; no firm D call. Germline-derived CDR1 and CDR2 are DFQATT and SNEGSKA (reference sequence). V was pared by 2 bases and J by 2 bases, with 13 bases between. CDR3 length equals 14 residues. The CDR3 here is CSARSPNEPYEQYF. CDR3 bases: TGCAGTGCTAGATCGCCAAACGAGCCCTACGAGCAGTACTTC.

The chain has TRBV25-1 and TRBJ2-3; D remains ambiguous. The CDR3 consists of 13 residues. Germline V gene lookup returns CDR1 MGHDK and CDR2 SYGVNS. V was clipped by 6 bases and J by 4 bases, with 11 bases between them. The CDR3 spells CASRLAGPDTQYF. CDR3 DNA: TGTGCCAGCAGACTCGCAGGACCAGATACGCAGTATTTT.

The V call is TRBV7-9, the J call TRBJ1-2, with a possible D match to TRBD1 (5 bases). This CDR3 region has 13 residues. V shed 5 bases and J shed 5 bases, with 12 bases lying between them. The V gene's germline CDR1 is SEHNR and CDR2 FQNEAQ (reference sequence). The CDR3 nucleotides read TGTGCCAGCAGCGTGACGGGGGAATATGGCTACACCTTC. It encodes CASSVTGEYGYTF.

The table lists this clonotype with a few counts. The chain employs TRBV6-2 or TRBV6-3 and TRBJ1-1; no definite D call. V was clipped by 2 bases and J by 4 bases, with 8 bases between them. The CDR3 is made up of 13 amino acids. CDR1 is MNHEY, CDR2 SVGEGT, per germline. In nucleotides, the CDR3 is TGTGCCAGCAGTTACGAGGGTCTCACTGAAGCTTTCTTT. Residues: CASSYEGLTEAFF.

The chain carries TRBV7-9 and TRBJ2-3, with TRBD1 identical over 7 bases. Germline-derived CDR1 and CDR2 are SEHNR and FQNEAQ (reference sequence). The CDR3 is 15 residues long. The J segment lost 0 bases and the V segment lost 6 bases, leaving 6 bases of the junction unmatched. The CDR3 nucleotides read TGTGCCAGCAGTCACCGGGACAGAAGCACAGATACGCAGTATTTT. Protein product: CASSHRDRSTDTQYF.

Many counts were recorded for this clonotype. This chain links TRBV6-5 with TRBJ1-1, with D hard to call. The ends were cut back, 2 bases at V and 4 bases at J, with 14 bases in the middle. Germline V CDR1 and CDR2: MNHEY, SVGAGI. This CDR3 has 15 residues. The CDR3, as DNA: TGTGCCAGCAGTTACAGGGAAACGGTGGCCACTGAAGCTTTCTTT. Its translation is CASSYRETVATEAFF.

The J gene is TRBJ2-7, the V gene TRBV10-3; 9 bases map to TRBD1. CDR3 length: 14 residues. CDR1 and CDR2 (germline): ENHRY, SYGVKD. The V and J ends lost 9 bases and 3 bases, in that order; junction bases with no gene match: 9. Written as DNA, the CDR3 is TGTGCCATGGGGGACAGGGAAGGTGGCTACGAGCAGTACTTC. Translated, it gives CAMGDREGGYEQYF.

Ten or more counts support this clonotype. The genes are TRBV10-3 and TRBJ2-7; 8 nucleotides line up with TRBD1. Trimming at V came to 5 bases and at J to 5 bases, leaving 5 bases not matched to a gene. The CDR3 has 13 amino acids. Germline assignment: CDR1 ENHRY and CDR2 SYGVKD. The CDR3 bases are TGTGCCATCAGTCGGACAGGGTCGGACGAGCAGTACTTC. It translates to CAISRTGSDEQYF.

Worth noting for this clonotype: A read error is possible here, since a much larger clone lies one base away. The rearrangement links TRBV7-3 to TRBJ2-3, with 9 bases identical to TRBD2. CDR1 is SGHTA, CDR2 FQGTGA, per germline. The CDR3 totals 13 residues. V was pared by 5 bases and J by 6 bases, with 3 bases of the junction left unmatched. The CDR3, as DNA: TGTGCCAGCAGCGGGACTAGCAGGGATACGCAGTATTTT. Its translation: CASSGTSRDTQYF.